Shown below are 19 T cell receptor beta chains from a single sample sequenced in a study of Ad26.COV2.S vaccination and SARS-CoV-2 variants. Treatment defined: 19 received Ad26.COV2.S at low or high dose, single or two shots; about five received placebo; per-sample allocation not given. Day 63 following the first vaccine or placebo injection was when the samples were taken. Here immunoSEQ multiplex PCR was the method, and the copy in TCRdb shows in-frame clones only, minus some. The data show roughly 390,000 clones, more than 85% seen once. Specimen: peripheral blood, collected in a trial of Ad26.COV2.S vaccine versus placebo. The receptors derive from a person aged 18-60 years who received the Ad26.COV2.S COVID-19 vaccine or a placebo.

This rearrangement joins TRBV28 to TRBJ1-2; 8 bases are a match to TRBD1. The CDR3 contains 13 residues. Germline lookup yields CDR1 MDHEN and CDR2 SYDVKM. With 6 bases clipped from V and 4 bases from J, the junction kept 4 bases outside the gene matches. DNA for the CDR3: TGTGCCAGCAGGTCCGGGACAGGCTATGGCTACACCTTC. This encodes CASRSGTGYGYTF.

The chain recombines TRBV9 with TRBJ1-6; D ambiguous. The CDR3 spans 16 residues. Germline loops: CDR1 SGDLS, CDR2 YYNGEE. V was shortened by 4 bases and J by 9 bases, with 20 bases between the two germline ends. The chain's CDR3 is CASSRSAVEISSPLHF. The CDR3 DNA reads TGTGCCAGCAGCAGATCCGCAGTCGAGATATCTTCACCCCTCCACTTT.

The rearrangement uses TRBV5-4 and TRBJ2-3, with TRBD2 as a possible D gene (6 bases). In germline, CDR1 is SGHNT, CDR2 YYREEE (reference sequence). Trimming left V 4 bases short and J 0 bases short, with 15 bases between. The CDR3 length is 16 residues. The CDR3 DNA is TGTGCCAGCAGCCCTGAAGCGGGCATGAGCACAGATACGCAGTATTTT. Protein product: CASSPEAGMSTDTQYF.

This clone was detected a few times. As DNA, the CDR3 is TGTGCCATCAGTGAGAACGGGGAGGAGCAGTTCTTC. Its protein is CAISENGEEQFF. V usage is TRBV10-3 and J usage is TRBJ2-1, with D perhaps matching TRBD2 (5 bases). The CDR3 is 12 residues long. Deletions cut 2 bases from V and 10 bases from J, with 9 bases between. Germline V lookup: CDR1 ENHRY, CDR2 SYGVKD.

As to this clone: Other DNA sequences in the same sample also yield this CDR3. The gene calls are TRBV5-1 and TRBJ1-1, with D uncertain. The CDR3 has 14 residues. V was trimmed by 4 bases and J by 1 base, leaving 11 bases between them. Germline V gene sequence: CDR1 SGHRS, CDR2 YFSETQ. In nucleotides, the CDR3 is TGCGCCAGCAGCCCATCGTTGGGGAACACTGAAGCTTTCTTT. Its protein product is CASSPSLGNTEAFF.

The chain recombines TRBV24-1 with TRBJ2-5; D call uncertain. In germline, CDR1 is KGHDR, CDR2 SFDVKD. Trimming took 5 bases from V and 4 from J, leaving 7 bases between them. The length of the CDR3 is 12 residues. CDR3 DNA: TGTGCCACCAGTGCGCCCGGAGAGACCCAGTACTTC. As protein: CATSAPGETQYF.

This chain joins TRBV7-2 and TRBJ1-4; D gene unclear. The V and J ends lost 5 bases and 7 bases respectively, with 14 bases between them. Germline CDR1 and CDR2: SGHTA and FQGNSA. The length of the CDR3 is 14 residues. The DNA of the CDR3 is TGTGCCAGCAGCCATCGGGAGGGCGGTGAAAAACTGTTTTTT. It encodes CASSHREGGEKLFF.

V gene TRBV7-6 combines with J gene TRBJ2-2; D is perhaps TRBD2 (5 bases). Trimming removed 3 bases from V and 3 bases from J, with 11 bases in between. This CDR3 is 15 amino acids long. Germline V gene lookup returns CDR1 SGHVS and CDR2 FNYEAQ. CDR3 nucleotides: TGTGCCAGCAGCTTCGGGGAATTCGACACCGGGGAGCTGTTTTTT. It encodes CASSFGEFDTGELFF.

This clone was observed once. The rearrangement uses TRBV3-1 (or the pseudogene TRBV3-2) and TRBJ2-7; D not certain. CDR3 size: 13 residues. The V end lost 6 bases, the J end lost 6 bases, and 15 bases lay between the germline ends. The germline CDR1 and CDR2 sequences are LGHDT and YNNKEL (reference sequence). For the CDR3, the DNA is TGTGCCAGCAGTTCGTCCACCGTACTCGAGCAGTACTTC. This translates into CASSSSTVLEQYF.

The chain has TRBV2 and TRBJ2-7, with 8 bases matching TRBD1. The germline V gene encodes CDR1 SNHLY and CDR2 FYNNEI. V lost 1 base and J lost 6; bases outside the gene matches: 8. The CDR3 has 15 residues. DNA for the CDR3: TGTGCCAGCAGTGAAGGGTGGACAGGGACGGGCGAGCAGTACTTC. Amino acids: CASSEGWTGTGEQYF.

V usage is TRBV5-4 and J usage is TRBJ2-3; the D gene could be TRBD1 or TRBD2 (6 bases each). Germline values: CDR1 SGHNT, CDR2 YYREEE (reference sequence). The CDR3 totals 15 residues. V shed 4 bases and J shed 1 base, with 13 bases lying between them. CDR3 nucleotides: TGTGCCAGCAGCCCGAGTGGGGGGCGCACAGATACGCAGTATTTT. Its translation is CASSPSGGRTDTQYF.

The chain employs TRBV4-1 and TRBJ1-2; D not certain. The CDR3 extends over 13 amino acids. Germline lookup yields CDR1 MGHRA and CDR2 YSYEKL. V dropped 1 base and J dropped 4 bases, with 7 bases sitting between them. CDR3 sequence reads: CASSQVGGYGYTF. The CDR3 coding sequence is TGCGCCAGCAGCCAAGTAGGAGGCTATGGCTACACCTTC.

The chain employs TRBV5-1 and TRBJ2-5; possible D gene TRBD2, 6 bases. CDR3 length equals 16 residues. The germline V and J ends were trimmed by 4 bases and 2 bases, with 18 bases remaining between them. Germline CDR1 reads SGHRS; CDR2 reads YFSETQ. CDR3 sequence reads: CASSPALDGGQETQYF. The CDR3 DNA reads as TGCGCCAGCAGCCCGGCGCTGGACGGAGGGCAAGAGACCCAGTACTTC.

The chain combines TRBV7-9 with TRBJ2-3, with 9 bases matching TRBD1. CDR1 and CDR2 (germline): SEHNR, FQNEAQ (reference sequence). V was pared by 5 bases and J by 3 bases, with 3 bases of the junction left unmatched. The length of the CDR3 is 14 residues. CDR3 sequence: CASSGGQGTDTQYF. Here the CDR3 DNA reads TGTGCCAGCAGCGGTGGACAGGGGACAGATACGCAGTATTTT. Full variable domain (rest looked up from reference TRBV7-9 and TRBJ2-3): DTGVSQNPRHKITKRGQNVTFRCDPISEHNRLYWYRQTLGQGPEFLTYFQNEAQLEKSRLLSDRFSAERPKGSFSTLEIQRTEQGDSAMYLCASSGGQGTDTQYFGPGTRLTVL.

This clone occurred once. The V gene is TRBV5-1, the J gene TRBJ2-2, with 15 nucleotides matching TRBD2. The CDR3 spans 18 residues. CDR1 and CDR2 from the germline V gene are SGHRS and YFSETQ. V gave up 3 bases and J gave up 1 base; unmatched junction bases: 4. The CDR3 bases are TGCGCCAGCAGCTCGGGACTAGCGGGGGGACTGAACACCGGGGAGCTGTTTTTT. It is translated as CASSSGLAGGLNTGELFF. Full variable domain (outside the CDR3, taken from reference TRBV5-1 and TRBJ2-2): KAGVTQTPRYLIKTRGQQVTLSCSPISGHRSVSWYQQTPGQGLQFLFEYFSETQRNKGNFPGRFSGRQFSNSRSEMNVSTLELGDSALYLCASSSGLAGGLNTGELFFGEGSRLTVL.

As DNA, the CDR3 is TGCAGCCTGAGGTACTATGGCTACACCTTC. Amino acid sequence: CSLRYYGYTF. The rearrangement links TRBV29-1 to TRBJ1-2; D unclear. The CDR3 sequence is 10 residues long. Between the trimmed V and J ends, which lost 8 bases and 3 bases, there was a span of 7 bases. The germline gives CDR1 SQVTM, CDR2 ANQGSEA.

This clone has only one observation. This sequence joins TRBV11-2 and TRBJ2-3; the D is unclear. In germline, CDR1 is SGHAT, CDR2 FQNNGV. The V gene lost 7 bases and the J gene lost 2 bases, with 13 bases spanning the gap. The CDR3 length is 14 residues. CDR3 DNA: TGTGCCAGCACCCTTCTACACTCCACAGATACGCAGTATTTT. Amino acids: CASTLLHSTDTQYF.

This sequence joins TRBV2 and TRBJ2-1, with D possibly being TRBD2 (5 bases). The CDR3 has 14 residues. The germline V and J ends were trimmed by 4 bases and 0 bases, with 7 bases remaining between them. Germline lookup yields CDR1 SNHLY and CDR2 FYNNEI. In nucleotides, the CDR3 is TGTGCCAGCAGTGCGGGGAGCTCCTACAATGAGCAGTTCTTC. Translation: CASSAGSSYNEQFF. Variable domain in full (rest from reference TRBV2 and TRBJ2-1): EPEVTQTPSHQVTQMGQEVILRCVPISNHLYFYWYRQILGQKVEFLVSFYNNEISEKSEIFDDQFSVERPDGSNFTLKIRSTKLEDSAMYFCASSAGSSYNEQFFGPGTRLTVL.

This rearrangement joins TRBV6-2 or TRBV6-3 to TRBJ1-5; no clear D. The germline V gene encodes CDR1 MNHEY and CDR2 SVGEGT. V lost 4 bases, J lost 4 bases, and 23 bases lay in between. The CDR3 contains 18 residues. The CDR3 here is CASSLRFSGGGGNQPQHF. Written as DNA, the CDR3 is TGTGCCAGCAGTTTACGTTTTTCAGGTGGAGGTGGGAATCAGCCCCAGCATTTT.